This record looks at one TCR beta chain sequence and its context. This entry is derived from a study of technical replicates of blood from several donors. Measured with immunoSEQ multiplex PCR; TCRdb has only the in-frame clones, and not every one. This table has 60,000 to 75,000 clones, around nine tenths appearing once. The sample was PBMCs. The clonotype comes from a human donor in good health. Some clones in this sample may be carry-over from other donors' samples.

CDR3 nucleotide sequence: TGTGCCAGCAGCTTAAGTGGAGGGCCCCAGCATTTT. Protein product: CASSLSGGPQHF. The V call is TRBV7-9, the J call TRBJ1-5; D uncertain. The CDR3 is made up of 12 amino acids. The germline V gene encodes CDR1 SEHNR and CDR2 FQNEAQ (reference sequence). Trimming removed 2 bases at V and 9 bases at J, with 8 bases between.